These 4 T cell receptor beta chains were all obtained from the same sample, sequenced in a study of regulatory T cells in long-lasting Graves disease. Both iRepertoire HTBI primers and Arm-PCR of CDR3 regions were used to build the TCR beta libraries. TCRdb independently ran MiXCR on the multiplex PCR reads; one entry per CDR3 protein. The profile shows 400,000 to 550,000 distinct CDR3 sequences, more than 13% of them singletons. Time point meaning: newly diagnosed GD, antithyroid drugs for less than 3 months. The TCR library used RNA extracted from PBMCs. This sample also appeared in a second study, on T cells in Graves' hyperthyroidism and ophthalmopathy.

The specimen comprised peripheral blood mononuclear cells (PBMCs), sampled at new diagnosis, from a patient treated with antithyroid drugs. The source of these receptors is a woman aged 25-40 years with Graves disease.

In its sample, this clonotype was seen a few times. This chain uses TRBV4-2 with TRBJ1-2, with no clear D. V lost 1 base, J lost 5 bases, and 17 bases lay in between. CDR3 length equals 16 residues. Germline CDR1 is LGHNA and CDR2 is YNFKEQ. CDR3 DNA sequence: TGTGCCAGCAGCCAAGTGGAGGGAACGGACGGATATGGCTACACCTTC. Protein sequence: CASSQVEGTDGYGYTF.

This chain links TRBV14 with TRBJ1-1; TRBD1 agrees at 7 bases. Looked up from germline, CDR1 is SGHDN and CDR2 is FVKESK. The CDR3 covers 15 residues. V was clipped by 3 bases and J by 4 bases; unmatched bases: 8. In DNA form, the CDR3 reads TGTGCCAGCAGCCAGCTCCACAACAGGGGCACTGAAGCTTTCTTT. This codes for CASSQLHNRGTEAFF. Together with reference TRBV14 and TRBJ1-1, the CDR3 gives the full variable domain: EAGVTQFPSHSVIEKGQTVTLRCDPISGHDNLYWYRRVMGKEIKFLLHFVKESKQDESGMPNNRFLAERTGGTYSTLKVQPAELEDSGVYFCASSQLHNRGTEAFFGQGTRLTVV.

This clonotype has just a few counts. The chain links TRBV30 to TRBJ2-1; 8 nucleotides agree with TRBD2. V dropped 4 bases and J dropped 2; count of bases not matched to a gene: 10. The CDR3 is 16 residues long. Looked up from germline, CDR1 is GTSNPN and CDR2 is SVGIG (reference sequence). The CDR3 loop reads CAWIIASGSPYNEQFF. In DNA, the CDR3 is TGTGCCTGGATAATCGCGAGCGGGAGTCCCTACAATGAGCAGTTCTTC. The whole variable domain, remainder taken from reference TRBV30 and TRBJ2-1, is SQTIHQWPATLVQPVGSPLSLECTVEGTSNPNLYWYRQAAGRGLQLLFYSVGIGQISSEVPQNLSASRPQDRQFILSSKKLLLSDSGFYLCAWIIASGSPYNEQFFGPGTRLTVL.

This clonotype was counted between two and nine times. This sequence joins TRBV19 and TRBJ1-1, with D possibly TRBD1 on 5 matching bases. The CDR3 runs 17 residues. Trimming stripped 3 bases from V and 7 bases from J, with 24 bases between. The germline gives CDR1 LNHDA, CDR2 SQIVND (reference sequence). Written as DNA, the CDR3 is TGTGCCAGTAGTATCCTCTCTCCCGGGACCCCGATAAGTGAAGCTTTCTTT. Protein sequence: CASSILSPGTPISEAFF.